This TCR beta chain is from a study of T-cell memory formation after mild COVID-19. TCRdb reprocessed the 5' RACE reads via MiXCR and lists one record per CDR3 protein. This sample has 200,000 to 300,000 distinct CDR3 sequences, with approximately 15% found just once. This clonotype was counted at least ten times. Its specificity is unknown. Broader study findings: Among clones peaking at day 37 in the second wave, SARS-CoV-2 specificity remained unconfirmed. Later expanders leaned toward CD4+, whereas clones contracting from day 15 to 85 were balanced CD4/CD8. Cross-reactive memory appears to have joined, as suggested by some responding clones showing up in pre-infection memory.

This receptor was taken from a man aged 18 to 30 who had mild COVID-19 (a few samples of this study predate the infection). Cell type and time point are not known. Sequenced sample: PBMCs or a T cell subset sorted from them (not recorded which).

The CDR3 DNA is TGTGCCAGCAGTTTAGCGTCGGGGAATGGCTACACCTTC. Translation: CASSLASGNGYTF. V gene TRBV12-3 or TRBV12-4 combines with J gene TRBJ1-2; unclear D gene. The CDR3 has 13 amino acids. V lost 0 bases, J lost 6 bases, and 8 bases lay in between.